The clone carrying this T cell receptor (beta chain) was counted once. Its specificity is unknown. Partitioning of CD4+ cells yielded a CD45RA+ naive subset and a CD45RA-negative memory subset. TCRdb keeps only in-frame clones here, not all; method: immunoSEQ multiplex PCR. Of 1.4 million to 1.5 million clones listed, roughly 96% were seen once; the top ten hold roughly 1.2%. This sample was included in a study of shared clonotypes between healthy human individuals. Overall study findings and caveats: An anticipated effect of sequencing depth on clonotype sharing among donors was recognized. In the sorted subsets, rarefaction showed sequencing was incomplete despite large depth.

Germline V gives CDR1 SGDLS, CDR2 YYNGEE. This CDR3 comprises 14 residues. Trimming took off 3 bases at V and 2 bases at J, with 12 bases between the two ends. The sample was naive CD4+ T cells sorted from blood. The sample's subset: CD45RA+ positively selected. The receptor comes from a man aged 25-40 years in good health. This chain joins TRBV9 and TRBJ2-7; tentative D call: TRBD1 (6 bases). In nucleotides, the CDR3 is TGTGCCAGCAGCGCTCAGGGGTCAACCTACGAGCAGTACTTC. It yields the protein CASSAQGSTYEQYF.